The 24 T cell receptor beta chains below were found in one sample sequenced in a study of T-cell memory formation after mild COVID-19. TCRdb called the 5' RACE reads again in MiXCR, with one record for every CDR3 protein. This sample has about half a million distinct CDR3 sequences, with about 18% found just once. Input material: PBMCs or a T cell subset sorted from them (not recorded which). Receptors were obtained from an adult woman who had mild COVID-19 (a few samples of this study predate the infection). Cell type and time point are not known.

This clonotype was counted only a few times. The chain links TRBV5-1 to TRBJ2-2; D assignment may be TRBD1 or TRBD2 (5 bases each). This CDR3 has 16 amino acids. The ends were cut back, 7 bases at V and 2 bases at J, with 18 bases in the middle. Per the germline V gene, CDR1 is SGHRS and CDR2 is YFSETQ. The CDR3 DNA sequence: TGCGCCAGCGCGAAAACCGGGACCTCTAACACCGGGGAGCTGTTTTTT. Its protein product is CASAKTGTSNTGELFF.

This clonotype was found a few times. J is TRBJ2-5 and V is TRBV6-6, with 8 nucleotides matching TRBD2. From germline, CDR1 is MNHNY and CDR2 SVGAGI (reference sequence). This CDR3 contains 15 residues. The V gene end was trimmed by 2 bases and the J gene end by 3 bases; junction bases not matched to a gene: 5. CDR3 in amino acids: CASSYPTSGKETQYF. As DNA, the CDR3 is TGTGCCAGCAGTTACCCCACTAGCGGTAAAGAGACCCAGTACTTC.

This clonotype has only a few counts. The rearrangement uses TRBV4-1 and TRBJ2-7, with D maybe TRBD1 (5 bases). This CDR3 has 15 amino acids. Germline V gene data show CDR1 as MGHRA and CDR2 as YSYEKL. V shed 0 bases and J shed 1 base, with 10 bases lying between them. As DNA, the CDR3 is TGCGCCAGCAGCCAAGATGCAGGGTTTTCCTACGAGCAGTACTTC. Translated, it gives CASSQDAGFSYEQYF.

The chain uses TRBV2 and TRBJ1-2; D might be TRBD1 (5 bases). CDR3 length: 17 amino acids. CDR1 SNHLY and CDR2 FYNNEI come from the germline V gene. V was cut by 6 bases and J by 0 bases, with 20 bases left in between. The CDR3 is CASSGMFDRRANYGYTF. As DNA, the CDR3 is TGTGCCAGCAGCGGCATGTTCGACAGACGAGCTAACTATGGCTACACCTTC.

The chain is built from TRBV20-1 and TRBJ2-1; possibly TRBD1 for D (5 bases). The germline V and J ends were trimmed by 5 bases and 5 bases, with 22 bases remaining between them. CDR3 length: 16 residues. Germline assignment: CDR1 DFQATT and CDR2 SNEGSKA (reference sequence). As DNA, the CDR3 is TGCAGTGCTCCCGTCGCGGACACCTTCCTAAACAATGAGCAGTTCTTC. Translation: CSAPVADTFLNNEQFF.

This chain joins TRBV24-1 and TRBJ1-1, with unresolved D. This CDR3 spans 11 amino acids. Germline loops: CDR1 KGHDR, CDR2 SFDVKD. V was shortened by 6 bases and J by 6 bases, with 7 bases between the two germline ends. DNA for the CDR3: TGTGCCACCAGTTTTCGGGCTGAAGCTTTCTTT. This gives the protein CATSFRAEAFF.

This clonotype came up a few times. The chain has TRBV24-1 and TRBJ1-2, with a possible D match to TRBD1 (6 bases). The CDR3 is 16 residues long. Germline-derived CDR1 and CDR2 are KGHDR and SFDVKD. V was shortened by 5 bases and J by 3 bases, with 18 bases between the two germline ends. The CDR3 DNA reads as TGTGCCACCAGTGCCGGGTGGCAGGGGAAGGACTATGGCTACACCTTC. The encoded protein is CATSAGWQGKDYGYTF.

This clonotype has more than one count but fewer than ten. The chain has TRBV4-2 and TRBJ1-2; D might be TRBD1 (5 bases). Looked up from germline, CDR1 is LGHNA and CDR2 is YNFKEQ. V was trimmed by 1 base and J by 9 bases, leaving 15 bases between them. CDR3 length equals 14 residues. The CDR3 region is CASSQGGQSTSYTF. The CDR3 coding sequence is TGTGCCAGCAGCCAAGGGGGCCAGTCTACTAGCTACACCTTC.

As for this clonotype: An end of the junction differs from the germline gene, which may be a read error. CDR3 region: CASSQGLAGVFEQFF. In DNA form, the CDR3 reads TGTGCCAGCAGTCAAGGACTAGCGGGAGTCTTTGAGCAGTTCTTC. The chain uses TRBV14 and TRBJ2-1; TRBD2 matches at 13 bases. The CDR3 has 15 residues. Per germline, CDR1 SGHDN and CDR2 FVKESK.

The rearrangement joins TRBV10-3 to TRBJ2-7; TRBD1 agrees at 9 bases. CDR3 length equals 14 residues. Germline V gene sequence: CDR1 ENHRY, CDR2 SYGVKD. V was clipped by 8 bases and J by 5 bases; unmatched bases: 10. For the CDR3, the DNA is TGTGCCATCGGGGGGGCACAGGGGGCGGACGAGCAGTACTTC. Its protein is CAIGGAQGADEQYF.

J is TRBJ2-5 and V is TRBV18; 7 positions match TRBD2. Germline lookup yields CDR1 KGHSH and CDR2 LQKENI. The CDR3 runs to 14 residues. The V and J ends lost 0 bases and 9 bases, in that order; junction bases with no gene match: 7. This CDR3 reads CASSPPAGRRAQYF. CDR3 nucleotides: TGTGCCAGCTCACCACCGGCCGGGAGGCGAGCCCAGTACTTC.

In this sample, this clonotype turned up a few times. V and J are TRBV29-1 and TRBJ1-1; D call uncertain. The germline CDR1 and CDR2 sequences are SQVTM and ANQGSEA. The CDR3 length is 16 residues. Trimming took 0 bases from V and 0 from J, leaving 14 bases between them. CDR3 coding DNA: TGCAGCGTTGAAGAATGGGCACAGAGCATGAACACTGAAGCTTTCTTT. Its protein product is CSVEEWAQSMNTEAFF.

The genes are TRBV18 and TRBJ1-1, with D unresolved. The V gene lost 1 base and the J gene lost 1 base, with 4 bases spanning the gap. Germline loops: CDR1 KGHSH, CDR2 LQKENI. The CDR3 is 13 residues long. CDR3 in DNA: TGTGCCAGCTCACCACGGCGGAACACTGAAGCTTTCTTT. This sequence encodes CASSPRRNTEAFF.

In its sample, this clonotype was seen a few times. The rearrangement joins TRBV5-1 to TRBJ2-2; 7 nucleotides agree with TRBD1. The CDR3 has 14 amino acids. CDR1 and CDR2 (germline): SGHRS, YFSETQ. The ends lost 4 bases at V and 4 bases at J; junction bases unmatched: 4. For the CDR3, the DNA is TGCGCCAGCAGCACCCGGACAGGCACCGGGGAGCTGTTTTTT. It codes for CASSTRTGTGELFF.

The rearrangement uses TRBV27 and TRBJ2-4; D gene ambiguous. CDR3 length: 13 amino acids. Germline V gene lookup returns CDR1 MNHEY and CDR2 SMNVEV (reference sequence). V was pared by 6 bases and J by 3 bases, with 9 bases between. The CDR3 DNA follows: TGTGCCAGCAGGCAAGGGAACAAAAACATTCAGTACTTC. Amino acid sequence: CASRQGNKNIQYF.

The J gene is TRBJ1-2, the V gene TRBV24-1, with TRBD1 matching over 7 bases. Germline assignment: CDR1 KGHDR and CDR2 SFDVKD. The CDR3 loop spans 14 amino acids. The V and J ends lost 7 bases and 8 bases, in that order; junction bases with no gene match: 12. The CDR3 loop is CATSPGQATGGYTF. The DNA for the CDR3 is TGTGCCACCAGCCCTGGACAGGCGACGGGCGGCTACACCTTC.

This clonotype was recorded a few times. The rearrangement links TRBV5-6 to TRBJ2-3; possibly TRBD2 for D (6 bases). Germline CDR1 and CDR2: SGHDT and YYEEEE. V dropped 6 bases and J dropped 0 bases, with 20 bases sitting between them. CDR3 size: 17 residues. The CDR3 region is CASTAGLGGRSTDTQYF. The CDR3 nucleotides read TGTGCCAGCACCGCTGGTCTGGGGGGAAGAAGCACAGATACGCAGTATTTT.

The rearrangement uses TRBV6-1 and TRBJ2-7; D is perhaps TRBD1 (5 bases). The CDR3 sequence is 14 residues long. Germline V gene sequence: CDR1 MNHNS, CDR2 SASEGT. The V end was cut by 1 base, the J end by 5 bases, with 12 bases between. CDR3 in DNA: TGTGCCAGCAGTGAAGGGGCAGGGAACAACGAGCAGTACTTC. This sequence encodes CASSEGAGNNEQYF.

This clonotype showed up just a few times. At one end the junction does not follow the germline gene, possibly because of a read error. The V gene is TRBV2, the J gene TRBJ1-2; no clear D gene. This CDR3 contains 12 residues. CDR1 is SNHLY and CDR2 is FYNNEI in the germline V gene. CDR3 sequence (DNA): TGTGCCAGCAGTGAAGCGCTTTGGCCTCCCCTCTTC. This sequence encodes CASSEALWPPLF.

This clonotype was detected a few times. Because it lacks the conserved phenylalanine or tryptophan at the end, this CDR3 is likely a read error. Because the CDR3's place on the DNA is in doubt, the DNA is left out and the CDR3 is given as listed by TCRdb. The rearrangement joins TRBV7-2 to TRBJ2-7. In germline, CDR1 is SGHTA, CDR2 FQGNSA. The CDR3 length is 12 residues, termini included. The CDR3 loop is CASSLGPNSPSL.

This chain uses TRBV11-1 with TRBJ2-2; the D gene is possibly TRBD1 (5 bases). The CDR3 contains 16 residues. Germline V gene lookup returns CDR1 SGHAT and CDR2 FQDESV (reference sequence). V lost 1 base and J 0 bases, leaving 9 bases between the germline ends. CDR3 loop: CASSLGGWANTGELFF. CDR3 in DNA: TGTGCCAGCAGCTTAGGGGGCTGGGCGAACACCGGGGAGCTGTTTTTT.

The chain has TRBV3-1 and TRBJ2-3, with TRBD2 identical over 15 bases. CDR3 size: 17 residues. Germline V CDR1 and CDR2: LGHDT, YNNKEL (reference sequence). Trimming took 5 bases from V and 4 from J; bases not matched to a gene: 7. CDR3 sequence (DNA): TGTGCCAGCAGCAGGACTAGCGGGGGGGCAACGGCAGATACGCAGTATTTT. Translated, it gives CASSRTSGGATADTQYF.

This clonotype was recorded only once. The rearrangement links TRBV4-2 to TRBJ2-3, with 11 bases fitting TRBD2. V gave up 8 bases and J gave up 4 bases; unmatched junction bases: 8. The CDR3 covers 15 residues. Germline CDR1 reads LGHNA; CDR2 reads YNFKEQ. Here the CDR3 reads CASGVAGGQSDTQYF. DNA of the CDR3: TGTGCCAGCGGAGTAGCGGGAGGGCAATCAGATACGCAGTATTTT.

The chain combines TRBV3-1 with TRBJ2-3; TRBD2 might be the D (6 bases). The germline V gene has CDR1 LGHDT and CDR2 YNNKEL (reference sequence). The V gene lost 3 bases and the J gene lost 4 bases, with 20 bases spanning the gap. CDR3 length: 17 residues. CDR3 sequence reads: CASSHISPGLNPDTQYF. The DNA of the CDR3 is TGTGCCAGCAGCCATATTTCGCCGGGACTCAACCCAGATACGCAGTATTTT.